The 26 T cell receptor beta chains reported below all come from one sample, sequenced in a study of blood T cells in healthy people across ages (dated by TCRdb to the mid-2010s). Receptors were amplified or captured by 5' RACE. TCRdb lists the instrument as Illumina HiSeq 2500. A second about 7 to 12 cycle PCR used a sample-barcoded 5' primer and a J-beta primer mix. The public reads were run again by TCRdb, first through fastp at Q25 and then through MiXCR, and only productive beta chains were kept. A single entry per CDR3 protein holds the most common genes and DNA from its merged rows. The sample table holds 750,000 to 950,000 distinct CDR3 sequences, of which 50% to 65% were seen once. The ten largest clonotypes hold about 42% of the sample. Sequencing used blood. These receptors were taken from an elderly man in good health.

The chain combines TRBV18 with TRBJ1-2; D is uncertain. Trimming removed 2 bases at V and 0 bases at J, with 4 bases between. Germline V gene data show CDR1 as KGHSH and CDR2 as LQKENI. CDR3 length equals 13 residues. In DNA, the CDR3 is TGTGCCAGCTCACCAGAAACTAACTATGGCTACACCTTC. Its protein is CASSPETNYGYTF.

The rearrangement uses TRBV7-9 and TRBJ2-3; D may be TRBD2 (6 bases). V shed 1 base and J shed 3 bases, with 11 bases lying between them. The CDR3 loop spans 15 amino acids. CDR1 is SEHNR, CDR2 FQNEAQ, per germline (reference sequence). The CDR3 protein is CASSLGLANTDTQYF. CDR3 nucleotides: TGTGCCAGCAGCTTAGGGCTAGCGAATACAGATACGCAGTATTTT.

This clonotype has more than one count but fewer than ten. CDR3 sequence: CSVGYRVEETQYF. DNA of the CDR3: TGCAGCGTTGGTTACCGGGTGGAAGAGACCCAGTACTTC. The chain is built from TRBV29-1 and TRBJ2-5; no definite D call. Germline values: CDR1 SQVTM, CDR2 ANQGSEA. The CDR3 runs 13 residues. Trimming took 4 bases from V and 3 from J, leaving 12 bases between them.

This chain connects TRBV20-1 to TRBJ2-1; D remains ambiguous. Germline V gene data show CDR1 as DFQATT and CDR2 as SNEGSKA (reference sequence). The CDR3 has 14 amino acids. Trimming took 0 bases from V and 5 from J, leaving 11 bases between them. CDR3 sequence reads: CSARDQRANNEQFF. DNA for the CDR3: TGCAGTGCTAGAGACCAGCGAGCCAACAATGAGCAGTTCTTC.

V gene TRBV28 combines with J gene TRBJ2-3; TRBD1 agrees at 8 bases. CDR1 and CDR2 from the germline V gene are MDHEN and SYDVKM. Trimming at V came to 5 bases and at J to 14 bases, leaving 15 bases not matched to a gene. The CDR3 runs to 14 residues. CDR3 sequence (DNA): TGTGCCAGCAGTCCACACAGGACAGGGAAAAACGCGTATTTT. The encoded protein is CASSPHRTGKNAYF.

This clonotype was observed once. V gene TRBV7-3 combines with J gene TRBJ2-1, with D tentatively TRBD1 or TRBD2 (5 bases each). TRBJ2-7 matches the DNA end more closely, so the J call is doubtful. Germline values: CDR1 SGHTA, CDR2 FQGTGA. The CDR3 contains 17 residues. CDR3 residues: CASSLKGTPGSYNEQYF. CDR3 DNA: TGTGCCAGCAGCTTAAAGGGGACCCCCGGCTCCTACAATGAGCAGTACTTC.

This clonotype was found a few times. V gene TRBV11-2 combines with J gene TRBJ2-7; TRBD2 might be the D (6 bases). The CDR3 totals 17 residues. With 3 bases removed from V and 0 bases from J, the gap between germline ends came to 18 bases. Germline V gene sequence: CDR1 SGHAT, CDR2 FQNNGV. This CDR3 is CASSFDRLAGSSYEQYF. DNA of the CDR3: TGTGCCAGCAGCTTCGATCGGTTGGCGGGGAGCTCCTACGAGCAGTACTTC.

The chain employs TRBV27 and TRBJ2-6; 10 bases match TRBD2. The length of the CDR3 is 17 residues. Germline trimming cut 6 bases from V and 0 bases from J; bases unmatched to any gene: 5. Germline lookup yields CDR1 MNHEY and CDR2 SMNVEV (reference sequence). In DNA, the CDR3 is TGTGCCAGCAGCCGACTAGCGGGTCCCTCTGGGGCCAACGTCCTGACTTTC. It translates to CASSRLAGPSGANVLTF. Variable domain in full (rest from reference TRBV27 and TRBJ2-6): EAQVTQNPRYLITVTGKKLTVTCSQNMNHEYMSWYRQDPGLGLRQIYYSMNVEVTDKGDVPEGYKVSRKEKRNFPLILESPSPNQTSLYFCASSRLAGPSGANVLTFGAGSRLTVL.

The V and J genes are TRBV27 and TRBJ2-7; 10 nucleotides match TRBD1. In germline, CDR1 is MNHEY, CDR2 SMNVEV (reference sequence). The CDR3 is 15 residues long. V gave up 0 bases and J gave up 2 bases; unmatched junction bases: 1. CDR3: CASSLSTGGTYEQYF. The DNA of the CDR3 is TGTGCCAGCAGTTTATCGACAGGGGGCACCTACGAGCAGTACTTC.

The chain carries TRBV4-2 and TRBJ2-5; D uncertain. CDR1 LGHNA and CDR2 YNFKEQ come from the germline V gene. This CDR3 comprises 14 residues. V lost 1 base and J lost 5, with 11 bases in between. The CDR3 bases are TGTGCCAGCAGCCAAGCCATAGGGTCTGAGACCCAGTACTTC. This codes for CASSQAIGSETQYF.

This clonotype was seen a handful of times. This sequence joins TRBV27 and TRBJ1-2; 7 nucleotides align to TRBD1. The V gene end was trimmed by 5 bases and the J gene end by 6 bases; junction bases not matched to a gene: 6. The length of the CDR3 is 13 residues. The germline V gene encodes CDR1 MNHEY and CDR2 SMNVEV (reference sequence). CDR3 coding DNA: TGTGCCAGCAGTCAGGACAGGATAGATGGCTACACCTTC. Translation gives CASSQDRIDGYTF.

This chain connects TRBV3-1 to TRBJ2-1; no definite D call. Germline loops: CDR1 LGHDT, CDR2 YNNKEL (reference sequence). This CDR3 is built from 14 residues. The V gene lost 1 base and the J gene lost 3 bases, with 7 bases spanning the gap. The CDR3 DNA follows: TGTGCCAGCAGCCAAGCTCGGCGCTACAATGAGCAGTTCTTC. Translating gives CASSQARRYNEQFF.

V gene TRBV10-3 combines with J gene TRBJ1-1, with 11 bases matching TRBD1. V shed 6 bases and J 7 bases; nucleotides not matched to a gene: 4. CDR1 is ENHRY and CDR2 is SYGVKD in the germline V gene. The CDR3 is made up of 13 amino acids. The CDR3 DNA is TGTGCCATCAGCGCGGGACAGGGGGATGAAGCTTTCTTT. It codes for CAISAGQGDEAFF.

The chain couples TRBV6-2 or TRBV6-3 to TRBJ1-1; no clear D. This CDR3 is built from 13 residues. The germline CDR1 and CDR2 sequences are MNHEY and SVGEGT. V was pared by 2 bases and J by 0 bases, with 4 bases between. The CDR3 sequence is CASSYPMNTEAFF. CDR3 DNA: TGTGCCAGCAGTTACCCGATGAACACTGAAGCTTTCTTT.

The chain has TRBV5-1 and TRBJ2-1, with TRBD1 matching 7 bases. The J call could be wrong; TRBJ2-7 is a better fit for the DNA end. CDR1 is SGHRS and CDR2 is YFSETQ in the germline V gene. The CDR3 totals 16 residues. CDR3 DNA: TGCGCCAGCAGCAAACAGACAGGGAACTCCTACAATGAGCAGTACTTC. Its protein product is CASSKQTGNSYNEQYF.

This chain links TRBV29-1 with TRBJ2-5; TRBD2 matches at 10 bases. CDR3 length: 13 amino acids. The ends lost 7 bases at V and 5 bases at J; junction bases unmatched: 7. Germline CDR1 reads SQVTM; CDR2 reads ANQGSEA. CDR3 loop: CSAVASGSETQYF. DNA for the CDR3: TGCAGCGCCGTAGCTAGCGGGAGTGAGACCCAGTACTTC.

The chain employs TRBV5-1 and TRBJ2-1, with TRBD2 matching 8 bases. CDR3 length equals 16 residues. Losses at the gene ends were 3 bases for V and 4 bases for J; bases not matched to a gene: 9. Germline values: CDR1 SGHRS, CDR2 YFSETQ. In DNA form, the CDR3 reads TGCGCCAGCAGCTATGGACTAGCCCCGGGGTACAATGAGCAGTTCTTC. It is translated as CASSYGLAPGYNEQFF.

The rearrangement uses TRBV25-1 and TRBJ1-1, with 9 positions matching TRBD1. Trimming removed 5 bases from V and 7 bases from J; junction bases left unmatched: 14. The germline V gene encodes CDR1 MGHDK and CDR2 SYGVNS. This CDR3 is 16 amino acids long. This CDR3 is CASSRIMGQGRNEAFF. CDR3 in DNA: TGTGCCAGCAGTAGAATAATGGGACAGGGAAGGAATGAAGCTTTCTTT.

This chain connects TRBV6-2 or TRBV6-3 to TRBJ2-7, with a possible D match to TRBD2 (6 bases). Germline V lookup: CDR1 MNHEY, CDR2 SVGEGT. The CDR3 contains 15 residues. Trimming left V 2 bases short and J 5 bases short, with 16 bases between. In DNA, the CDR3 is TGTGCCAGCAGTTACGGTATGCGGGGAGGCGACGAGCAGTACTTC. Translated: CASSYGMRGGDEQYF.

In its sample, this clonotype was seen a few times. The chain couples TRBV7-2 to TRBJ2-6; unclear D gene. The germline gives CDR1 SGHTA, CDR2 FQGNSA. The CDR3 consists of 16 residues. Trimming took off 0 bases at V and 2 bases at J, with 8 bases between the two ends. The CDR3 spells CASSLAQHAGANVLTF. As DNA, the CDR3 is TGTGCCAGCAGCTTAGCGCAGCACGCTGGGGCCAACGTCCTGACTTTC.

The chain couples TRBV5-1 to TRBJ2-3; 10 nucleotides align to TRBD2. Germline V lookup: CDR1 SGHRS, CDR2 YFSETQ. The CDR3 totals 17 residues. Losses at the gene ends were 0 bases for V and 14 bases for J; bases not matched to a gene: 18. CDR3 nucleotide sequence: TGCGCCAGCAGCTTGGGACCGGAGAGCGGGAGGGTAAGATACGCGTATTTT. Its protein is CASSLGPESGRVRYAYF. Complete variable domain (other parts from reference TRBV5-1 and TRBJ2-3): KAGVTQTPRYLIKTRGQQVTLSCSPISGHRSVSWYQQTPGQGLQFLFEYFSETQRNKGNFPGRFSGRQFSNSRSEMNVSTLELGDSALYLCASSLGPESGRVRYAYFGPGTRLTVL.

This chain connects TRBV28 to TRBJ2-7; 7 positions match TRBD1. Germline V gene lookup returns CDR1 MDHEN and CDR2 SYDVKM. The CDR3 consists of 14 residues. V lost 7 bases, J lost 0 bases, and 6 bases stayed unmatched. CDR3 DNA: TGTGCCAGCAACATTCGGGACAGCTCCTACGAGCAGTACTTC. It yields the protein CASNIRDSSYEQYF.

This clonotype showed up just once. Here the CDR3 DNA reads TGCAGTGCTAGAGACGAGCGGGGCACAGATACGCAGTATTTT. Its protein product is CSARDERGTDTQYF. The chain is built from TRBV20-1 and TRBJ2-3; weak D call: TRBD2 (6 bases). Trimming removed 0 bases at V and 1 base at J, with 8 bases between. The CDR3 consists of 14 residues. Germline V gene data show CDR1 as DFQATT and CDR2 as SNEGSKA (reference sequence).

The CDR3 here is CASSLDPRGNEKLFF. The DNA of the CDR3 is TGTGCCAGCAGCTTAGATCCCAGGGGGAATGAAAAACTGTTTTTT. The genes are TRBV7-9 and TRBJ1-4, with 7 bases that match TRBD1. Losses at the gene ends were 1 base for V and 5 bases for J; bases not matched to a gene: 4. Germline lookup yields CDR1 SEHNR and CDR2 FQNEAQ (reference sequence). The CDR3 runs 15 residues.

This clonotype was seen ten or more times. For the CDR3, the DNA is TGTGCCAGCAACGTGGGACGGGAGCTGTTTTTT. This encodes CASNVGRELFF. This chain joins TRBV28 and TRBJ2-2, with D perhaps matching TRBD1 or TRBD2 (5 bases each). V lost 7 bases, J lost 9 bases, and 9 bases lay in between. CDR1 MDHEN and CDR2 SYDVKM come from the germline V gene. This CDR3 has 11 residues. Variable domain in full (rest from reference TRBV28 and TRBJ2-2): DVKVTQSSRYLVKRTGEKVFLECVQDMDHENMFWYRQDPGLGLRLIYFSYDVKMKEKGDIPEGYSVSREKKERFSLILESASTNQTSMYLCASNVGRELFFGEGSRLTVL.

This sequence joins TRBV7-2 and TRBJ2-5; D might be TRBD2 (6 bases). The CDR3 totals 12 residues. The germline V gene has CDR1 SGHTA and CDR2 FQGNSA. The V end was cut by 5 bases, the J end by 12 bases, with 16 bases between. This chain's CDR3 is CASSEYGRDEYF. The CDR3 DNA follows: TGTGCCAGCAGCGAATATGGGCGGGACGAGTACTTC.